This T cell receptor beta chain was captured in a study of blood T cell repertoires in COVID-19. Individuals drawn from 24 US areas were roughly 18 to 100 years old. J gave up 5 bases and V 2 bases, and 11 bases lay outside the gene matches. Germline CDR1 LGHNA, CDR2 YNFKEQ. The CDR3 loop spans 17 amino acids. Generated by immunoSEQ multiplex PCR, the TCRdb table keeps only in-frame clones and is missing some. Among around 330,000 clones, about 88% were seen once, and the ten largest hold around 2.7%. The source is a man aged 60 to 69 who had recovered from COVID-19. The sequenced material came from PBMCs or T cells enriched from blood (not recorded which). The genes are TRBV4-2 and TRBJ1-4; TRBD1 aligns across 7 bases. The chain's CDR3 is CASSQTPRAGGNEKLFF. CDR3 nucleotides: TGTGCCAGCAGCCAAACACCCAGGGCAGGGGGAAATGAAAAACTGTTTTTT.